The 5 T cell receptor beta chains below come from one sample, sequenced in a study of patients and donors after allogeneic stem cell transplantation. One entry per CDR3 protein, called by TCRdb with MiXCR from the RT-PCR reads. Here the sample spans roughly 230,000 distinct CDR3 sequences, roughly 14% being singletons. Sequenced material: blood, either unsorted or a sorted T cell fraction (not recorded which). These receptors were obtained from a human donor who was either an allogeneic HSCT recipient or a stem cell or donor lymphocyte infusion donor (not recorded which). It is not recorded whose cells these are; they may come from a transplant donor.

This rearrangement joins TRBV7-9 to TRBJ2-3; 12 bases are a match to TRBD2. The CDR3 is 16 amino acids. The germline CDR1 and CDR2 sequences are SEHNR and FQNEAQ (reference sequence). Losses at the gene ends were 5 bases for V and 3 bases for J; bases not matched to a gene: 6. This CDR3 reads CASSPRLAGETDTQYF. DNA for the CDR3: TGTGCCAGCAGCCCTCGACTAGCGGGGGAGACAGATACGCAGTATTTT.

This clonotype was recorded many times. The chain employs TRBV12-3 or TRBV12-4 and TRBJ2-2; D tentatively reads TRBD1 or TRBD2 (5 bases each). Deletions cut 4 bases from V and 6 bases from J, with 12 bases between. The CDR3 spans 14 residues. CDR3 DNA: TGTGCCAGCAGTTCCGGGACGGAATCCGGGGAGCTGTTTTTT. Translating it yields CASSSGTESGELFF.

This clonotype was seen many times. The V and J genes are TRBV7-9 and TRBJ1-2, with D maybe TRBD1 (6 bases). V lost 5 bases, J lost 2 bases, and 15 bases lay in between. The CDR3 has 15 amino acids. Germline V CDR1 and CDR2: SEHNR, FQNEAQ (reference sequence). The CDR3, as DNA: TGTGCCAGCAGCGATACTTCGACAGGAAACTATGGCTACACCTTC. It codes for CASSDTSTGNYGYTF. The full variable domain, completed using reference TRBV7-9 and TRBJ1-2, is DTGVSQNPRHKITKRGQNVTFRCDPISEHNRLYWYRQTLGQGPEFLTYFQNEAQLEKSRLLSDRFSAERPKGSFSTLEIQRTEQGDSAMYLCASSDTSTGNYGYTFGSGTRLTVV.

There are many counts of this clonotype. V and J are TRBV7-3 and TRBJ2-1, with D tentatively TRBD2 (5 bases). V was clipped by 1 base and J by 2 bases, with 6 bases between them. In germline, CDR1 is SGHTA, CDR2 FQGTGA. The CDR3 runs 14 residues. The chain's CDR3 is CASSLRGTYNEQFF. DNA for the CDR3: TGTGCCAGCAGCTTAAGAGGGACCTACAATGAGCAGTTCTTC.

The gene calls are TRBV7-9 and TRBJ1-4; TRBD1 might be the D (5 bases). The CDR3 has 15 amino acids. Trimming took off 6 bases at V and 8 bases at J, with 19 bases between the two ends. The germline V gene encodes CDR1 SEHNR and CDR2 FQNEAQ (reference sequence). The CDR3 coding sequence is TGTGCCAGCAGGCGGGCCTCCGCGTGGGGCGAAAAACTGTTTTTT. Its translation is CASRRASAWGEKLFF.